A single T cell receptor beta chain is shown here with its context. Its recognized antigen is unknown. Base qualities are not at hand, and no much larger clone is one base apart. The sample's time point label, in plain terms: baseline before first vaccination. The vaccinee samples were drawn from two UK trials, COV001 and COV002, one of which was a single-blind randomized controlled phase 2/3 trial testing AZD1222 (ChAdOx1 nCoV-19) in healthy adults. For TCRbeta chain sequencing, PBMC samples from trial participants were taken at day 0 and at day 28 after the second dose. As encoded in the germline V gene, CDR1 is SGDLS while CDR2 is YYNGEE. Inclusive of the bounding cysteine and phenylalanine, the CDR3 is 16 residues long. Only CDR3 DNA is held: 48 bases, read in frame from base 1. V was cut back by 2 bases and J by 0 bases, leaving a gap of 11 bases between them. These data originate in a study of T cell responses to AZD1222 COVID-19 vaccine (dated by TCRdb to the early 2020s). Some background on the complete study: Because spike-specific TCR depth and breadth did not differ between the two schedules, AZD1222 recipients who got a second dose at roughly 4 weeks were pooled with those who got a second dose at roughly 12 weeks. TCR sequencing covered more than 230 trial participants: 207 given two doses of AZD1222 and about 26 given two doses of MenACWY control vaccine. Trial participants were enrolled by age into 18-55, 56-69 and 70-plus year subgroups, with roughly 150, 30 and 60 TCR-sequenced participants respectively.

The CDR3 regions of human TCRbeta chains were analyzed by immunosequencing. The published analysis was carried out like this. TCRs in the repertoires were compared against a reference library of SARS-CoV-2-specific TCRs that had been generated with the MIRA antigen-specificity platform. Breadth was defined as the fraction of unique TCRs that were SARS-CoV-2-associated. Depth was defined as the fraction of total T cells that were SARS-CoV-2-associated. Using the MIRA data, each spike-specific TCR was mapped to the spike region that the TCR reacts to and placed in a CD4 or CD8 class. Log10-transformed breadth and depth values were compared by one-way ANOVA with Sidak's multiple comparisons tests. The source is immuneACCESS, and TCRdb retained only in-frame sequences with V and J called. Part of the clones is not carried over; for the studies checked, unresolved V genes explain less than half of this, and the remainder is unexplained. Clonal size and the V and J genes are those of that table, whereas D and trimming came from the DNA. The sample data list 65,000 to 70,000 clones, and 80% of these were observed just once. Jointly, the top ten make up about 12% of the sample.

Results and caveats for the whole study, not just this receptor: In the small 56-69-year group, the increase in depth fell short of significance, most likely because of low power. Nearly half of unique spike-specific TCRs reportedly recognized epitopes outside regions mutated in the B.1.351 and B.1.1.7 variants. A significant rise in spike-specific TCR breadth and depth was observed after two AZD1222 doses relative to day 0 and relative to MenACWY recipients. Participants were mostly white British, with more females than males. The authors suggested clonal diversity may have been underestimated. Because no day 14 peak-response samples were available, repertoires were characterized only after the peak T cell response. Conclusions about previously exposed vaccinees were limited because only 5 or 6 AZD1222 recipients were SARS-CoV-2 seropositive at baseline. CD4 TCRs associated with the vaccine covered the entire spike protein, and the dominant responses were in regions 160-218 and 743-854.

The chain uses TRBV9 and TRBJ1-4, with the D gene uncertain. This TCR was recovered from an adult in good health. This specimen consisted of peripheral blood, obtained on day 0 of AZD1222 vaccination. The CDR3 protein sequence reads: CASSVSQNPTNEKLFF. DNA sequence: TGTGCCAGCAGCGTGTCACAGAACCCAACTAATGAAAAACTGTTTTTT.